This paragraph covers one T cell receptor beta chain sequence. The antigen remains unidentified. This CDR3 is built from 15 residues. V lost 3 bases, J lost 3 bases, and 6 bases stayed unmatched. Germline V lookup: CDR1 SGHRS, CDR2 YFSETQ. Related graft donors supplied nonmyeloablative bone marrow transplants, and mixed chimerism was transient. Thawed PBMCs were FACS-sorted into unstimulated CD4+CD25+CD127- regulatory T cells, CD4+CD25- non-regulatory cells, CD4 and CD8 cells. The source of the sample is a study of Tregs in tolerant kidney transplant recipients. General observations from the study: Donor-specific Treg expansion exceeded global Treg expansion in tolerant patients, suggesting antigen drive. Expanding Tregs on activated donor B cells appeared to best identify donor-specific TCRbeta clones. This study did not directly address biological reproducibility.

Clones were read by immunoSEQ multiplex PCR, and TCRdb kept only the in-frame ones, dropping some. The table shows under 90,000 clones, with around 90% occurring only once. The specimen comprised CD4+ T cells from blood (PBMCs), sampled 24 months after the transplant. The chain recombines TRBV5-1 with TRBJ2-3; 8 bases agree with TRBD2. The receptor's source is a human patient who received a combined kidney and bone marrow transplant. Some of these T cells may belong to the graft donor. The CDR3 DNA sequence: TGCGCCAGCAGCTCGGGGGGGCAGGGGACAGATACGCAGTATTTT. Translating gives CASSSGGQGTDTQYF.